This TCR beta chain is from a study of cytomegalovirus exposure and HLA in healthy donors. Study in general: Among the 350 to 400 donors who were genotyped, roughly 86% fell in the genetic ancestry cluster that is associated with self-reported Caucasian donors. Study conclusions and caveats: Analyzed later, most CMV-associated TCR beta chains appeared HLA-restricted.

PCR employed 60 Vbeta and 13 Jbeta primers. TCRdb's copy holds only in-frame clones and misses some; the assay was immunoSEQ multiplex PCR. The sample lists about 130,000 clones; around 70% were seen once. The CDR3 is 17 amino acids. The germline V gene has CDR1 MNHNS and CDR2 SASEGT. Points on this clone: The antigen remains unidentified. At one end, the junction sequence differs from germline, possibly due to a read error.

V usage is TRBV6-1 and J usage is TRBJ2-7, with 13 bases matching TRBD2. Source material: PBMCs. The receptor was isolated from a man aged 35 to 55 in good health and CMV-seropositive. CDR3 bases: TGTGCCAGCAGAGAAGGACTAGCGGGAGCGGCCGCCTACGAGCAGTACTTC. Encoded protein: CASREGLAGAAAYEQYF.